Listed below are T cell receptor beta chains from one sample, sequenced in a study of blood T cell repertoires in COVID-19. Only in-frame clones appear in the TCRdb table, and some are missing; sequencing was by immunoSEQ multiplex PCR. The repertoire has approximately 220,000 clones, roughly 80% of them found once; the top ten carry 3% to 4%. The sequencing sample was made of PBMCs or T cells enriched from blood (not recorded which). These receptors all come from a woman aged 40 to 50 who had been exposed to COVID-19. Both conserved end residues are part of each CDR3.

V gene | CDR3 protein
TRBV11-2 | CASSQTSGSTYEQYF
TRBV7-2 | CASSLGQGAGYGYTF
TRBV7-9 | CASSLASGFDGYTF
TRBV6-5 | CASKINRALRDTQYF
TRBV2 | CASSEQGPYGYTF
TRBV28 | CASGDRKNEQFF
TRBV18 | CASSPGTGRDEQFF
TRBV2 | CASSKHRNTEAFF
TRBV14 | CASSLTRGQGNEKLFF
TRBV5-1 | CASSLTGGRETQYF
TRBV6-5 | CASRPGAANTEAFF
TRBV12-3/TRBV12-4 | CASSLRVTAEAFF
TRBV29-1 | CSVVGQGLMEQYF
TRBV14 | CASSQEWRGLGETQYF
TRBV5-1 | CASSSRTGNGYEQYF
TRBV4-2 | CASSQGATSGVETQYF
TRBV7-3 | CASSWPDTLHEQYF
TRBV6-5 | CASSFSGKDTEAFF
TRBV4-1 | CASSQDQEGFGYTF
TRBV10-3 | CATTRQGPEETQYF
TRBV9 | CASSVEGGLGGYGYTF
TRBV7-6 | CASSPRQGAMGGNTIYF
TRBV2 | CASSVEGASTGELFF
TRBV29-1 | CSVEDRRRGEKLFF
TRBV7-2 | CASSRTGLNTEAFF
TRBV10-3 | CAISDLDRGLQETQYF
TRBV19 | CASSIDPGQGAYEQYF
TRBV27 | CASSQQGPTEAFF
TRBV30 | CAWSFGTSGAYEQYF
TRBV19 | CASSMSGNSNQPQHF
TRBV5-6 | CASSFPPPESGGYTF
TRBV3-1/TRBV3-2 | CASSQGTSSGNTIYF
TRBV6-2/TRBV6-3 | CASTPDFSYNEQFF
TRBV27 | CASSPLPTETGNQPQHF
TRBV30 | CAWVGQGLSPLHF
TRBV6-4 | CASSARTAGDYGYTF
TRBV6-5 | CASSYSTGGAYGYTF
TRBV20-1 | CSASWGPRLGGTEAFF
TRBV7-2 | CASSLVGREAFF
TRBV12-3/TRBV12-4 | CASRQGSGNTIYF